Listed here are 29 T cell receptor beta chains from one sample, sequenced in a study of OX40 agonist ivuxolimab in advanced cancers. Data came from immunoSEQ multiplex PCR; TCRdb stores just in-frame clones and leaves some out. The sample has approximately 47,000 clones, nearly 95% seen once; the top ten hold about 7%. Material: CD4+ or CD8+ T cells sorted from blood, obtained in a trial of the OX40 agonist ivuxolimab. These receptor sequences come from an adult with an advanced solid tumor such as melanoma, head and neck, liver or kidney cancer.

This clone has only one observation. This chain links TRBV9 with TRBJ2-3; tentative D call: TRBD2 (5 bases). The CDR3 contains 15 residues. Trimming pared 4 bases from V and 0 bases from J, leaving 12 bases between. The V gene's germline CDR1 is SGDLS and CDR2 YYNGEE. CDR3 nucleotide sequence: TGTGCCAGCAGCAAAGAGGGCGTAAGCACAGATACGCAGTATTTT. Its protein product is CASSKEGVSTDTQYF.

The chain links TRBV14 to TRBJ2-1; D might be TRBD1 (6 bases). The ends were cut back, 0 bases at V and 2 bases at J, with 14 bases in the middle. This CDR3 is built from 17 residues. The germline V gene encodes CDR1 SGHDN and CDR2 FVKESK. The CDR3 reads CASSQDQQGRTYNEQFF. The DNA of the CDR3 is TGTGCCAGCAGCCAAGACCAACAGGGTCGAACCTACAATGAGCAGTTCTTC.

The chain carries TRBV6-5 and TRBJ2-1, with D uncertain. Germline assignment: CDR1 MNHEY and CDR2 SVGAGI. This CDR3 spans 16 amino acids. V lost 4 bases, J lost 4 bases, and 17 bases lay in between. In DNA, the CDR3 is TGTGCCAGCAGTTCCCACGTACAGAACGCATACAATGAGCAGTTCTTC. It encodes CASSSHVQNAYNEQFF.

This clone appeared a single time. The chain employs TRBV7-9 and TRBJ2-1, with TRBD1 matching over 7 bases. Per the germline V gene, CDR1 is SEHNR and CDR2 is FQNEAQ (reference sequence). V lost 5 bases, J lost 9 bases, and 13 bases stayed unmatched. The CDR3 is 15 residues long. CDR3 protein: CASSPIQGIRGEQFF. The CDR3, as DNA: TGTGCCAGCAGCCCTATACAGGGGATCAGGGGTGAGCAGTTCTTC.

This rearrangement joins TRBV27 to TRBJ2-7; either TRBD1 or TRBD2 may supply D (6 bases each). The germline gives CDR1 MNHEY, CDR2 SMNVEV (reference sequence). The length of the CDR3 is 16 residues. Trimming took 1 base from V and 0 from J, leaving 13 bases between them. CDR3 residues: CASSLFGGDPSYEQYF. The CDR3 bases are TGTGCCAGCAGTTTATTCGGGGGCGACCCCTCCTACGAGCAGTACTTC.

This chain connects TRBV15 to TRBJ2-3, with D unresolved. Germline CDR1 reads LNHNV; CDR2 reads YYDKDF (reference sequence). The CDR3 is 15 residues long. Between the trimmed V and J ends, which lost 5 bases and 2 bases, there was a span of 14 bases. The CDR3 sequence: CATSPRTRITDTQYF. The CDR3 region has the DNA TGTGCCACCAGCCCAAGGACCAGGATCACAGATACGCAGTATTTT.

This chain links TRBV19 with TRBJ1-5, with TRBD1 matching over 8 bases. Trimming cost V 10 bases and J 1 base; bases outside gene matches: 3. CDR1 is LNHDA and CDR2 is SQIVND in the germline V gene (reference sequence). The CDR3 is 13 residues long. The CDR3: CAIDRGSNQPQHF. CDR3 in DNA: TGTGCCATCGACAGGGGAAGCAATCAGCCCCAGCATTTT.

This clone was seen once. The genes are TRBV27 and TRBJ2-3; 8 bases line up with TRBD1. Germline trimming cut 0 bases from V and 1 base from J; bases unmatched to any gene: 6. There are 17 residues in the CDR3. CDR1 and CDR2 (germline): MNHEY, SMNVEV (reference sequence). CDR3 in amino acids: CASSLSIPGGGTDTQYF. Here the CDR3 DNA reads TGTGCCAGCAGTTTATCGATCCCAGGGGGCGGCACAGATACGCAGTATTTT.

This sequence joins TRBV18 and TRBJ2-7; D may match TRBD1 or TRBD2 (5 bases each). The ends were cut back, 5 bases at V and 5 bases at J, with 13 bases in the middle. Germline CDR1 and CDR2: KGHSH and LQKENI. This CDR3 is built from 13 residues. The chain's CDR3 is CASSTRDGDEQYF. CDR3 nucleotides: TGTGCCAGCTCAACCAGGGACGGAGACGAGCAGTACTTC.

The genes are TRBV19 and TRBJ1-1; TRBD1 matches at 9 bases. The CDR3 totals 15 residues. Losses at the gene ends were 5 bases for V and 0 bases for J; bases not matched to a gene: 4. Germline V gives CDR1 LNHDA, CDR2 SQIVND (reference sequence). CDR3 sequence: CASSEDRGMNTEAFF. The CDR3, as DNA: TGTGCCAGTAGTGAAGACAGGGGGATGAACACTGAAGCTTTCTTT.

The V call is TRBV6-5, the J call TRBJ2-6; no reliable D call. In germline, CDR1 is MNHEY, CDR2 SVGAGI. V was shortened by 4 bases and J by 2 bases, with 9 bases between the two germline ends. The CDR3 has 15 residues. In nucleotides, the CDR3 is TGTGCCAGCAGTTGGGCCACGACTGGGGCCAACGTCCTGACTTTC. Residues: CASSWATTGANVLTF.

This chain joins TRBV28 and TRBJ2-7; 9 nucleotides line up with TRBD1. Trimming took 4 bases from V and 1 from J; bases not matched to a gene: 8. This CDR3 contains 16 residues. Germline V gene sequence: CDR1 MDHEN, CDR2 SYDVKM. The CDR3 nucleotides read TGTGCCAGCAGTTCCGCCGGGACAGGGAGGTCCTACGAGCAGTACGTC. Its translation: CASSSAGTGRSYEQYV.

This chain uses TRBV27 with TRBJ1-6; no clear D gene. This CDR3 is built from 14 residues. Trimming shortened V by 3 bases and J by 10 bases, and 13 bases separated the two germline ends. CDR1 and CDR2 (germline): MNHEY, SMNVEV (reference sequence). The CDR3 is CASSFHSRSSPLHF. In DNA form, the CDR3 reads TGTGCCAGCAGTTTTCACAGTCGAAGCTCACCCCTCCACTTT.

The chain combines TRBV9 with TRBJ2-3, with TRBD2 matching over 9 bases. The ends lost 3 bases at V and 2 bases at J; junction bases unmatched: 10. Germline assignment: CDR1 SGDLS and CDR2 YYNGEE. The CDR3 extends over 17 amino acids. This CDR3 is CASSAPPLAGDTDTQYF. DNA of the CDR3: TGTGCCAGCAGCGCCCCACCTTTAGCGGGGGACACAGATACGCAGTATTTT.

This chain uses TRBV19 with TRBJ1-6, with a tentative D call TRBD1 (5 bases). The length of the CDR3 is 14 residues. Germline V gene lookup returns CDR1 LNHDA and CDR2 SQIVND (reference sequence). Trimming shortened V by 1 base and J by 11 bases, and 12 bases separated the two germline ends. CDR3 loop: CASSIGGQGTPLHF. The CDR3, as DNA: TGTGCCAGTAGTATAGGCGGACAAGGGACACCCCTCCACTTT.

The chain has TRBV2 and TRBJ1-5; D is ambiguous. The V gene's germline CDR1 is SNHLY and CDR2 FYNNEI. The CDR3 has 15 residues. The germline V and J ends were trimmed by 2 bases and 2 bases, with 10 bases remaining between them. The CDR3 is CASSEWGPGNQPQHF. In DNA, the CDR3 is TGTGCCAGCAGTGAATGGGGTCCAGGCAATCAGCCCCAGCATTTT.

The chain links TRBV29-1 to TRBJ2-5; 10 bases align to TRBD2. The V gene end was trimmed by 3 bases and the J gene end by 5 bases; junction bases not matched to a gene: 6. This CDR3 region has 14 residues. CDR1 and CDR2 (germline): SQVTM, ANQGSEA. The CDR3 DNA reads TGCAGCGTTGACTGGCTAGCGGGGGAGGAGACCCAGTACTTC. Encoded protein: CSVDWLAGEETQYF. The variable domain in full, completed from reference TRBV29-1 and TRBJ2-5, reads SAVISQKPSRDICQRGTSLTIQCQVDSQVTMMFWYRQQPGQSLTLIATANQGSEATYESGFVIDKFPISRPNLTFSTLTVSNMSPEDSSIYLCSVDWLAGEETQYFGPGTRLLVL.

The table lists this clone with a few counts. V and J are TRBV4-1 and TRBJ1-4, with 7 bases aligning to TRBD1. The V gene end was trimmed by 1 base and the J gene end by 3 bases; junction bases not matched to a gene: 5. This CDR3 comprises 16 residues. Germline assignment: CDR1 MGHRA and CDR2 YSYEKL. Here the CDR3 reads CASSQGGGKANEKLFF. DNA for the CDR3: TGCGCCAGCAGCCAAGGAGGGGGCAAAGCTAATGAAAAACTGTTTTTT.

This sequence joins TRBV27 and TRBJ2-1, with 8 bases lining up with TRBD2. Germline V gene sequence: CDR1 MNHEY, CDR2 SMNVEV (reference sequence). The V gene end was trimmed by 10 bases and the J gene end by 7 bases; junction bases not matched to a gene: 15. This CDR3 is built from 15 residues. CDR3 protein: CATTPGGGPRNEQFF. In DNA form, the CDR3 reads TGTGCCACCACGCCGGGGGGGGGCCCTAGGAATGAGCAGTTCTTC.

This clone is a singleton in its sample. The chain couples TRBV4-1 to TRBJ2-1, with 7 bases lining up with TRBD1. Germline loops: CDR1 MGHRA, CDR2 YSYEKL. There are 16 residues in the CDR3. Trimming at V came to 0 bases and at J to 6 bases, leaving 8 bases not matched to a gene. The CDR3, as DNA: TGCGCCAGCAGCCAAGATCCGGCAGGGGGTGGCAATGAGCAGTTCTTC. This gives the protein CASSQDPAGGGNEQFF.

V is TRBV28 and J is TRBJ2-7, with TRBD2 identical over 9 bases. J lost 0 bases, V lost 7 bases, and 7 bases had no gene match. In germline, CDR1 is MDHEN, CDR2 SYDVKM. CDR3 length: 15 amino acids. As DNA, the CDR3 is TGTGCCAGCATCCCAGCGGGGGGCAGCTCCTACGAGCAGTACGTC. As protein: CASIPAGGSSYEQYV.

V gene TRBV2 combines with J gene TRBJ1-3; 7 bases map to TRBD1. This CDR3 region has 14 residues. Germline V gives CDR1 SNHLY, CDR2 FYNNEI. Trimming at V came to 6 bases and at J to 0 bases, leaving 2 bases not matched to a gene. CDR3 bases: TGTGCCAGCAGCGGGGACAGCTCTGGAAACACCATATATTTT. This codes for CASSGDSSGNTIYF.

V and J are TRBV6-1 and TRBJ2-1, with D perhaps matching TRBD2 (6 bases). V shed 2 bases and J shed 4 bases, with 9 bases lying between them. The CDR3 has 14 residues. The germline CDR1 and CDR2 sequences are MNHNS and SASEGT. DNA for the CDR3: TGTGCCAGCAGTGAACGGGACTTGTACAATGAGCAGTTCTTC. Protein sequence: CASSERDLYNEQFF.

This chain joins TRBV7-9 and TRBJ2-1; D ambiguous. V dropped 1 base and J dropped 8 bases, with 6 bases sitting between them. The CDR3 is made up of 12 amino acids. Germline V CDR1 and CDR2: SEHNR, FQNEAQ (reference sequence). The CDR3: CASSLVADEQFF. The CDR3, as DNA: TGTGCCAGCAGCTTAGTAGCAGATGAGCAGTTCTTC.

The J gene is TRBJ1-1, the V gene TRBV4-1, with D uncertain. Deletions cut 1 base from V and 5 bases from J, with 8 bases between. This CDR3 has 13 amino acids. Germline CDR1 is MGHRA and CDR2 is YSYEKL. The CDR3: CASSQVRGTEAFF. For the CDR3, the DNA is TGCGCCAGCAGCCAAGTTCGGGGAACTGAAGCTTTCTTT.

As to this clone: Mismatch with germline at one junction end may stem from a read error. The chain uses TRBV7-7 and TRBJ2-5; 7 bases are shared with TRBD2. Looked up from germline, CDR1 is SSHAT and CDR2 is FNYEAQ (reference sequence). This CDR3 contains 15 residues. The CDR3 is CASSLTARGRETQYF. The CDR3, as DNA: TGTGCTAGCAGCTTAACCGCGCGGGGGAGAGAGACCCAGTACTTC.

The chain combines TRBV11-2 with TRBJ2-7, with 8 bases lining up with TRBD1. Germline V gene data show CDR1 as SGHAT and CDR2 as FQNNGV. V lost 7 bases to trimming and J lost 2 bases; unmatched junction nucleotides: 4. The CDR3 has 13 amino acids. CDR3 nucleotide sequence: TGTGCCAGCATACAGGGACAGGCCTACGAGCAGTACTTC. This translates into CASIQGQAYEQYF.

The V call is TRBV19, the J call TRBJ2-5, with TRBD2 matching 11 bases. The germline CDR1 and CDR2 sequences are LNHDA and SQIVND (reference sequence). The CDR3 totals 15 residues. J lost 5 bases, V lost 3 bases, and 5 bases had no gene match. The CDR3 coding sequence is TGTGCCAGTAGTATTGGTAGCGGGGGGGAGGAGACCCAGTACTTC. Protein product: CASSIGSGGEETQYF.

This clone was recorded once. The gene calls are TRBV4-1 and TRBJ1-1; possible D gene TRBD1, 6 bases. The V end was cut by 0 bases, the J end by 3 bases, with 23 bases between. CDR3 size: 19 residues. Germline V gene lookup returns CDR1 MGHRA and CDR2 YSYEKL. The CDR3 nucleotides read TGCGCCAGCAGCCAAGATAGGGGGGGGACACTCCCTCGACACACTGAAGCTTTCTTT. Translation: CASSQDRGGTLPRHTEAFF.